These 11 T cell receptor beta chains originate from one sample sequenced in a study of blood T cell repertoires in COVID-19. Using immunoSEQ multiplex PCR, the repertoire was profiled, and TCRdb retains in-frame clones only, with some absent. This table has around 330,000 clones, 90% appearing once. The sample consisted of PBMCs or T cells enriched from blood (not recorded which). The receptors were gathered from a man in his fifties or sixties who had recovered from COVID-19.

The chain couples TRBV27 to TRBJ2-5; D unclear. Trimming pared 5 bases from V and 1 base from J, leaving 17 bases between. This CDR3 contains 16 residues. From germline, CDR1 is MNHEY and CDR2 SMNVEV (reference sequence). The CDR3 DNA sequence: TGTGCCAGCAGTCGGTTAGAACCTTTAAGCCAAGAGACCCAGTACTTC. It encodes CASSRLEPLSQETQYF.

A remark on this clone: This sample also contains other DNA sequences that code for the same CDR3. The V gene is TRBV27, the J gene TRBJ1-2; D possibly corresponds to TRBD1 (5 bases). Germline-derived CDR1 and CDR2 are MNHEY and SMNVEV (reference sequence). Trimming shortened V by 4 bases and J by 5 bases, and 5 bases separated the two germline ends. This CDR3 has 11 residues. In nucleotides, the CDR3 is TGTGCCAGCAGTTCAGGGTATGGCTACACCTTC. Residues: CASSSGYGYTF.

The J gene is TRBJ2-7, the V gene TRBV5-1, with 9 bases that match TRBD2. CDR1 is SGHRS, CDR2 YFSETQ, per germline. The V segment lost 0 bases and the J segment 2 bases; nucleotides outside the gene matches: 9. This CDR3 has 17 amino acids. CDR3 sequence (DNA): TGCGCCAGCAGCTTGGGACCGAGACTAGCGGCGACCTACGAGCAGTACTTC. It codes for CASSLGPRLAATYEQYF.

This chain joins TRBV6-5 and TRBJ1-2; 8 bases are a match to TRBD1. The CDR3 sequence is 14 residues long. Trimming cost V 8 bases and J 6 bases; bases outside gene matches: 11. The germline V gene encodes CDR1 MNHEY and CDR2 SVGAGI. CDR3 in DNA: TGTGCCAGCTGGACAACAGGGGGTGGTGATGGCTACACCTTC. This sequence encodes CASWTTGGGDGYTF.

The chain has TRBV25-1 and TRBJ1-4; possibly TRBD1 for D (5 bases). The CDR3 is made up of 16 amino acids. The ends were cut back, 6 bases at V and 7 bases at J, with 21 bases in the middle. Germline V gives CDR1 MGHDK, CDR2 SYGVNS. CDR3 sequence (DNA): TGTGCCAGCAGCCCCTCGGGGGTCTCGGGGAGTGAAAAACTGTTTTTT. Amino acid sequence: CASSPSGVSGSEKLFF.

V is TRBV18 and J is TRBJ2-2; D is perhaps TRBD1 (7 bases). Germline V gives CDR1 KGHSH, CDR2 LQKENI. Trimming removed 10 bases at V and 4 bases at J, with 16 bases between. CDR3 length equals 14 residues. CDR3 region: CATGGTAATGELFF. CDR3 nucleotides: TGTGCCACTGGAGGGACAGCGGCCACCGGGGAGCTGTTTTTT.

V usage is TRBV9 and J usage is TRBJ2-7; TRBD2 agrees at 11 bases. The CDR3 is 15 residues long. Losses at the gene ends were 0 bases for V and 2 bases for J; bases not matched to a gene: 1. Germline values: CDR1 SGDLS, CDR2 YYNGEE. In DNA form, the CDR3 reads TGTGCCAGCAGCGTAGCGGGACTAGCGGCCTACGAGCAGTACTTC. This gives the protein CASSVAGLAAYEQYF.

The chain links TRBV5-8 to TRBJ2-3, with 9 bases fitting TRBD2. The V gene end was trimmed by 4 bases and the J gene end by 5 bases; junction bases not matched to a gene: 14. Germline V lookup: CDR1 SGHTS, CDR2 YDEGEE. CDR3 length: 17 residues. The CDR3 loop reads CASSKLREREVGDTQYF. The CDR3 DNA reads as TGTGCCAGCAGCAAACTCCGGGAGCGGGAGGTGGGAGATACGCAGTATTTT.

This clone was recorded a few times. The chain has TRBV4-2 and TRBJ1-4; tentative D call: TRBD1 (5 bases). This CDR3 has 17 amino acids. V lost 4 bases to trimming and J lost 1 base, with 16 bases between them. Germline assignment: CDR1 LGHNA and CDR2 YNFKEQ. CDR3 DNA sequence: TGTGCCAGCAGCCCCAAGCTATTAGGGGAAACTAATGAAAAACTGTTTTTT. It is translated as CASSPKLLGETNEKLFF.

This chain uses TRBV7-3 with TRBJ1-5, with no clear D. The V gene's germline CDR1 is SGHTA and CDR2 FQGTGA. With 1 base removed from V and 6 bases from J, the gap between germline ends came to 10 bases. There are 14 residues in the CDR3. The chain's CDR3 is CASSLKPVFQPQHF. The DNA of the CDR3 is TGTGCCAGCAGCTTAAAACCAGTGTTTCAGCCCCAGCATTTT. Full variable domain (outside the CDR3, taken from reference TRBV7-3 and TRBJ1-5): GAGVSQTPSNKVTEKGKYVELRCDPISGHTALYWYRQSLGQGPEFLIYFQGTGAADDSGLPNDRFFAVRPEGSVSTLKIQRTERGDSAVYLCASSLKPVFQPQHFGDGTRLSIL.

The chain recombines TRBV9 with TRBJ2-7; 12 nucleotides line up with TRBD2. Germline V gives CDR1 SGDLS, CDR2 YYNGEE. The J segment lost 5 bases and the V segment lost 1 base, leaving 4 bases of the junction unmatched. The CDR3 extends over 15 amino acids. CDR3 protein: CASSVRTSGIHEQYF. CDR3 sequence (DNA): TGTGCCAGCAGCGTAAGGACTAGCGGGATCCACGAGCAGTACTTC. Full variable domain (outside the CDR3, taken from reference TRBV9 and TRBJ2-7): DSGVTQTPKHLITATGQRVTLRCSPRSGDLSVYWYQQSLDQGLQFLIQYYNGEERAKGNILERFSAQQFPDLHSELNLSSLELGDSALYFCASSVRTSGIHEQYFGPGTRLTVT.